This T cell receptor (beta chain) comes out of a study of T cells expressing NK-cell markers. Across the whole study: Sorted CD3+CD56+NKG2C+, CD3+CD56+NKG2C- and CD3+CD56-NKG2C+ T cells provided the TCR beta repertoires. Findings and limits, study-wide: Several donors showed these clonotypes also leading the CD3+CD56-NKG2C+ fraction.

The CDR3 extends over 16 amino acids. Germline loops: CDR1 SGHVS, CDR2 FNYEAQ. 5'RACE template switching with UMIs generated TCR beta cDNA. With the 5' RACE reads reprocessed, TCRdb shows one record per CDR3 protein and no DNA. The sample totals around 380,000 distinct CDR3 sequences. In the case of this clonotype: The antigen is not known.

The sample was blood T cells: a sorted CD56 or NKG2C T cell subset, CD4+ or CD8+ T cells, or bulk PBMC T cells (not recorded which). The V and J genes are TRBV7-6 and TRBJ2-1; TCRdb indicates TRBD2, and absent DNA this call remains unverified. The origin of this receptor is a woman aged 50 to 60 in good health. The CDR3 region is CASSSRVGLGSNEQFF.